This T cell receptor beta chain appears in the sequencing data of a study of blood T cell repertoires in COVID-19. At the level of the study: Some COVID-19 samples were acute and others convalescent; all came from the United States, Italy and Spain. Sources were T cells, B-cell-depleted T cells, or PBMCs; the material itself was cDNA or gDNA.

This clone appeared a single time. Germline assignment: CDR1 MNHEY and CDR2 SVGAGI. This CDR3 is 13 amino acids long. With 6 bases removed from V and 6 bases from J, the gap between germline ends came to 15 bases. Authors' analysis steps: The assay estimated nucleated cells by amplifying reference gene primers. TCRdb keeps only in-frame clones here, not all; method: immunoSEQ multiplex PCR. V and J calls and clone size come straight from that table; D and trimming were deduced from the DNA. The sample holds roughly 80,000 clones; approximately 89% are singletons and the top ten take approximately 2.8%.

The TCR comes from a man aged 45-60 years with COVID-19, enrolled during active disease. V is TRBV6-5 and J is TRBJ2-7; D is unresolved. Material for sequencing was peripheral blood. In DNA, the CDR3 is TGTGCCAGCAGCCGAGGCGAACCTGGCGAGCAGTACTTC. Protein sequence: CASSRGEPGEQYF.